This TCR beta chain was profiled in a study of blood T cell repertoires in COVID-19. Study context: Samples taken during acute and convalescent COVID-19 were collected in the United States, Italy and Spain. The analysed material was cDNA or gDNA that came from T cells, B-cell-depleted T cells, or PBMCs.

In the study's own analysis: Reference gene primer amplification gave nucleated cell count estimates. Profiled with immunoSEQ multiplex PCR; TCRdb holds only in-frame clones, not every one. V and J calls and clone size follow that table, whereas D and trimming were derived from the DNA. The sample has approximately 220,000 clones; 80% to 90% are singletons. The CDR3 runs to 16 residues. Germline assignment: CDR1 MDHEN and CDR2 SYDVKM. The ends lost 8 bases at V and 7 bases at J; junction bases unmatched: 15. The V and J genes are TRBV28 and TRBJ1-5; the match to TRBD1 covers 9 bases. This clonotype was obtained from a woman aged 50 to 60 with acute or convalescent COVID-19. Sequences were obtained from peripheral blood. The chain's CDR3 is CASSDFRGQGGQPQHF. As DNA, the CDR3 is TGTGCCAGCTCCGATTTCAGGGGACAGGGCGGACAGCCCCAGCATTTT.